This T cell receptor (beta chain) is drawn from a study of T cells in Graves' hyperthyroidism and ophthalmopathy. The study's findings and limits: Blood samples included most of the expanded thyroid clonotypes exceeding 0.001. Before onset, ophthalmopathy was predicted by the model a median approximately 6.5 months earlier.

Patients were excluded because of uncontrolled infection, other autoimmune disease, pregnancy or lactation. Based on clinical symptoms, serum thyroxine and TRAb, thyroid ultrasound and orbital computed tomography, diagnoses were reached. Many counts were recorded for this clonotype. The antigen is not known. The length of the CDR3 is 14 residues. Germline CDR1 and CDR2: SGHRS and YFSETQ. V was cut by 0 bases and J by 6 bases, with 13 bases left in between. Amplified TCR beta CDR3 regions derived from RNA transcripts. The HTBI primer set served for first-round RT-PCR of the TCR CDR3. MiXCR was run by TCRdb on the multiplex PCR reads, yielding one entry per CDR3 protein. The sample carries about half a million distinct CDR3 sequences, 15% to 20% recorded once.

What was sequenced was blood. V gene TRBV5-1 combines with J gene TRBJ2-7; D gene uncertain. The sequence came from a woman younger than 45 with Graves' ophthalmopathy. This CDR3 is CASSLEPGATEQYF. Here the CDR3 DNA reads TGCGCCAGCAGCTTGGAACCAGGCGCTACCGAGCAGTACTTC.